Listed below are T cell receptor beta chains from one sample, sequenced in a study of identical twins. MiXCR, run by TCRdb on the 5' RACE reads, gives a single entry per CDR3 protein. The sample comprises some 660,000 distinct CDR3 sequences, more than 6.5% of which are singletons, and around 0.95% rests with the top ten. These sequences were also reported in another study, on yellow fever vaccine responses in identical twins.

What was sequenced was PBMCs. The receptors shown here come from a woman in her late teens or twenties in good health. Each CDR3 is given with its conserved first and last residue. The D gene is left open where the match is weak. Expanded clones are given a class, and other clones once, few, many or no size at all.

d_gene,abundance,j_gene,v_gene,CDR3aa,CDR3nt
TRBD1,many,TRBJ2-2,TRBV14,CASSQDFGDRRNTGELFF,TGTGCCAGCAGCCAAGATTTCGGGGACAGGCGGAACACCGGGGAGCTGTTTTTT
.,.,TRBJ1-2,TRBV2,CASVPGYGYTF,TGTGCCAGCGTCCCTGGCTATGGCTACACCTTC
TRBD1,.,TRBJ2-7,TRBV6-2/TRBV6-3,CASRLRDREVYEQYF,TGTGCCAGCAGGCTCCGGGACAGGGAAGTCTACGAGCAGTACTTC
TRBD2,few,TRBJ2-3,TRBV20-1,CSARASGTPLGQYF,TGCAGTGCTAGAGCTAGCGGGACCCCTCTGGGGCAGTATTTT
TRBD1,.,TRBJ2-1,TRBV6-5,CASSSTGGLSYNEQFF,TGTGCCAGCAGTTCCACAGGGGGCCTCTCCTACAATGAGCAGTTCTTC
.,many,TRBJ1-5,TRBV6-1,CASMSSRSEGNQPQHF,TGTGCCAGCATGTCGTCCAGGAGTGAAGGCAATCAGCCCCAGCATTTT
.,few,TRBJ1-4,TRBV5-1,CASSPMKPGQVGANEKLFF,TGCGCCAGCAGCCCTATGAAGCCGGGCCAGGTCGGAGCTAATGAAAAACTGTTTTTT
.,many,TRBJ2-1,TRBV12-3/TRBV12-4,CASSLRQTNNEQFF,TGTGCCAGCAGTTTAAGGCAGACTAACAATGAGCAGTTCTTC
.,few,TRBJ1-2,TRBV9,CASSVDVDYGYTF,TGTGCCAGCAGCGTAGATGTAGACTATGGCTACACCTTC
TRBD1,many,TRBJ2-7,TRBV7-9,CASSLTGTGKRYEQYF,TGTGCCAGCAGCTTAACCGGGACAGGAAAGCGGTACGAGCAGTACTTC